This T cell receptor (beta chain) was identified in a study of shared clonotypes between healthy human individuals. Overall study context: Three men and a couple of women, aged 18 to 49, were donors.

Nashville, Tennessee was home to all donors, each a Caucasian adult. Profiled with immunoSEQ multiplex PCR; TCRdb holds only in-frame clones, not every one. The sample consists of roughly 2.5 million clones, more than 90% of them appearing once. Germline CDR1 reads MNHNS; CDR2 reads SASEGT. With 6 bases removed from V and 7 bases from J, the gap between germline ends came to 7 bases. CDR3 length: 11 residues. On this clone itself: Its antigen is unidentified.

Study-level points and caveats: An expected dependence of interdonor clonotype sharing on sequencing depth was noted. A handful of donors shared approximately 5% of their naive CD4 clonotypes.

Sequencing used naive CD4+ T cells sorted from blood. Described subset: CD45RA+ positively selected. The rearrangement links TRBV6-1 to TRBJ2-1; perhaps D is TRBD1 or TRBD2 (5 bases each). This TCR was sampled from a man younger than 35 in good health. CDR3: CASRGRNEQFF. For the CDR3, the DNA is TGTGCCAGCAGGGGACGGAATGAGCAGTTCTTC.